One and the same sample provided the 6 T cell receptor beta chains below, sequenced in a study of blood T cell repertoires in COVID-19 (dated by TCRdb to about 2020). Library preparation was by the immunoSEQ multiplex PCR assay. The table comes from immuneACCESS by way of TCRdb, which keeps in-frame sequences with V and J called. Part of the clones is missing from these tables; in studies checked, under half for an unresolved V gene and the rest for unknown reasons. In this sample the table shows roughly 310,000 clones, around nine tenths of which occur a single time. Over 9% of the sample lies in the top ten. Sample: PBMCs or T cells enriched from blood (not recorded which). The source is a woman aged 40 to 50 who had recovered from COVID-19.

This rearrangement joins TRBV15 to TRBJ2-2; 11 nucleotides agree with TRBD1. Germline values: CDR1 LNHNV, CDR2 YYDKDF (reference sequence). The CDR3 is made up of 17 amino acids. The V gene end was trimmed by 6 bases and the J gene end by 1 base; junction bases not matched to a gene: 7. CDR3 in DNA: TGTGCCACCAGTATGGACAGGGGGCCCCTGAACACCGGGGAGCTGTTTTTT. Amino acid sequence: CATSMDRGPLNTGELFF.

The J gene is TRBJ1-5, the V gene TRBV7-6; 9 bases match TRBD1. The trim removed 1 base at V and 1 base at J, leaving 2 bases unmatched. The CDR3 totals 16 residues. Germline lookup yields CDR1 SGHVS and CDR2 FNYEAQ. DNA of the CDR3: TGTGCCAGCAGCTTAGGGGGACAGGGAAGCAATCAGCCCCAGCATTTT. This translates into CASSLGGQGSNQPQHF.

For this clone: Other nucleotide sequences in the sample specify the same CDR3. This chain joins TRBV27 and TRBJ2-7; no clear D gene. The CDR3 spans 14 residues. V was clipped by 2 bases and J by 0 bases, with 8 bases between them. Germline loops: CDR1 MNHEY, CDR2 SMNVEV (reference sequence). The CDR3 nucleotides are TGTGCCAGCAGTTTACTCTCCGGCTCCTACGAGCAGTACTTC. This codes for CASSLLSGSYEQYF.

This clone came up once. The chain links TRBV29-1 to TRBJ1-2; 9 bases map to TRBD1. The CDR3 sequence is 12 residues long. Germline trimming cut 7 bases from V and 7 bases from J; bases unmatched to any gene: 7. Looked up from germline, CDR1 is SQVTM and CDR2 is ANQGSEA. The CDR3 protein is CSGEQGARGYTF. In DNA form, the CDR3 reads TGCAGCGGCGAACAGGGGGCGCGTGGCTACACCTTC.

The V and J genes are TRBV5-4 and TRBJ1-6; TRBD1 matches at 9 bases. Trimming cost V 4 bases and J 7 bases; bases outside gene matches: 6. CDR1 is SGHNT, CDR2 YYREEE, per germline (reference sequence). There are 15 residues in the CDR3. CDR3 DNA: TGTGCCAGCAGCGGGTGGACAGGGGAGAATTCACCCCTCCACTTT. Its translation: CASSGWTGENSPLHF.

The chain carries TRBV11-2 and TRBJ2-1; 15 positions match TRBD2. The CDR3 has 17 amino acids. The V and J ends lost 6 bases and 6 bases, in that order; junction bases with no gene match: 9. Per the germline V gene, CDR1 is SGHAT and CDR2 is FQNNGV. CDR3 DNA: TGTGCCAGCAGATATTACGGGACTAGCGGGGGGTCCAATGAGCAGTTCTTC. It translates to CASRYYGTSGGSNEQFF.